This entry concerns a single TCR beta chain. Its antigen is as yet unknown. This sample is drawn from a study of T cell responses to AZD1222 COVID-19 vaccine. Study outcomes and limitations: Clonal diversity may have been underestimated, and the donors were mostly white British, with more females than males. Spike-specific TCR breadth and depth grew following two AZD1222 doses.

Here immunoSEQ multiplex PCR was the method, and the copy in TCRdb shows in-frame clones only, minus some. Among roughly 120,000 clones listed, about 88% were seen once. The receptor was isolated from an adult in good health. Sequencing was performed on peripheral blood, taken on day 0 of AZD1222 vaccination.

Here the CDR3 DNA reads TGCGCCAGCAGCCTGCTCGGCCCCTTTGACAATGAGCAGTTCTTC. Its translation: CASSLLGPFDNEQFF. This chain links TRBV5-1 with TRBJ2-1; D is undetermined. V was clipped by 4 bases and J by 5 bases, with 16 bases between them. The CDR3 spans 15 residues. Germline CDR1 reads SGHRS; CDR2 reads YFSETQ.